A selection of T cell receptor beta chains follows, all from one sample in a study of T cell repertoires in cytomegalovirus infection. TCRdb recomputed calls from the reads with MiXCR, one row per CDR3 protein. The sample carries about 260,000 distinct CDR3 sequences, roughly 9.1% recorded once. Sequencing input: PBMCs. The source is a human donor in good health (CMV status not recorded). Some clones in this sample may be carry-over from other donors' samples. CDR3s include the opening cysteine and the closing phenylalanine or tryptophan. D genes are given only for firm matches. Expanded clones get a size class; other rows say once, few or many, or leave the size out.

DNA | CDR3 | J | D | size | V
TGTGCCATCAGAACACCCGAGGAAGAGACCCAGTACTTC | CAIRTPEEETQYF | TRBJ2-5 | - | few | TRBV10-3
TGTGCCAGCAGTCCCGGGGATGGGAGCTCCTACAATGAGCAGTTCTTC | CASSPGDGSSYNEQFF | TRBJ2-1 | - | many | TRBV6-1
TGTGCCAGCAGCGCAACAGGGGGTCCCCCTAATTCGGCCCTCCACTTT | CASSATGGPPNSALHF | TRBJ1-6 | TRBD1 | many | TRBV7-9
TGTGCCAGCAGCTTAAAGGCAGGGTCGAACACTGAAGCTTTCTTT | CASSLKAGSNTEAFF | TRBJ1-1 | - | many | TRBV7-2
TGTGCCAGCCGCTGGGCCGGGACGAGCACAGATACGCAGTATTTT | CASRWAGTSTDTQYF | TRBJ2-3 | - | once | TRBV27
TGTGCCAGCAGCTTCAGGGGTGCGGTGAACACTGAAGCTTTCTTT | CASSFRGAVNTEAFF | TRBJ1-1 | - | many | TRBV7-2
TGTGCCAGCAGCTTAGTTGGAACGGGACAGAAATACGAGCAGTACTTC | CASSLVGTGQKYEQYF | TRBJ2-7 | TRBD1 | many | TRBV7-2
TGTGCCAGCAGCTCCGGACAGCCTGGAAACACCATATATTTT | CASSSGQPGNTIYF | TRBJ1-3 | - | many | TRBV7-2
TGTGCCAGCAGCTTAGGAGGGCAGGCCAAAGGCTACACCTTC | CASSLGGQAKGYTF | TRBJ1-2 | - | - | TRBV11-2
TGTGCCGTCCCGAAAGTCGGGAATGAGCAGTTCTTC | CAVPKVGNEQFF | TRBJ2-1 | - | few | TRBV7-3
TGTGCCAGCAGCCAAGATAACCGCGAGCAGTACTTC | CASSQDNREQYF | TRBJ2-7 | - | many | TRBV3-1
TGCAGCGTTCTAGCGGGGCCCAGCACAGATACGCAGTATTTT | CSVLAGPSTDTQYF | TRBJ2-3 | TRBD2 | many | TRBV29-1
TGTGCCAGCAGTTCGCGACCCCCACTGAGGGACGAGCAGTACTTC | CASSSRPPLRDEQYF | TRBJ2-7 | - | many | TRBV6-2/TRBV6-3
TGTGCCAGCAGCCTTTATACGACAGGGAGTCGGAGTCCAGATACGCAGTATTTT | CASSLYTTGSRSPDTQYF | TRBJ2-3 | TRBD1 | few | TRBV3-1
TGTGCCATCCGCGACAGTCGGTCGTCTTTAGAGCAGTACTTC | CAIRDSRSSLEQYF | TRBJ2-7 | - | many | TRBV28
TGTGCCAGTAAGACTAGCGGGGGAGCAGATACGCAGTATTTT | CASKTSGGADTQYF | TRBJ2-3 | TRBD2 | - | TRBV19
TGTGCCAGCAGCCCCCTTCAATCCGAGCAGTACTTC | CASSPLQSEQYF | TRBJ2-7 | - | - | TRBV12-3/TRBV12-4
TGTGCCAGCAGCCCTTCCTCCGGGGCGGTTAATTCACCCCTCCACTTT | CASSPSSGAVNSPLHF | TRBJ1-6 | - | - | TRBV11-1
TGCAGCGTTGTCCCAGGGAACACTGAAGCTTTCTTT | CSVVPGNTEAFF | TRBJ1-1 | - | many | TRBV29-1
TGTGCCAGCAGTTTCGGGGGCGCCGGGAATTCACCCCTCCACTTT | CASSFGGAGNSPLHF | TRBJ1-6 | - | few | TRBV6-2/TRBV6-3
TGCAGCGTTTACAGGGGTAATGAGCAGTTCTTC | CSVYRGNEQFF | TRBJ2-1 | TRBD1 | many | TRBV29-1
TGTGCCAGCAGCTCACTAGCAGTTCAAGAGACCCAGTACTTC | CASSSLAVQETQYF | TRBJ2-5 | - | many | TRBV7-2
TGTGCCAGCAGCCCAACTAGCGGCACAGATACGCAGTATTTT | CASSPTSGTDTQYF | TRBJ2-3 | TRBD2 | - | TRBV4-2
TGTGCCAGCAGCCCCTCAGGGCAGACTGAAGCTTTCTTT | CASSPSGQTEAFF | TRBJ1-1 | - | many | TRBV6-8
TGTGCCAGCAGTTTCCAGCTTTCTACCTACGAGCAGTACTTC | CASSFQLSTYEQYF | TRBJ2-7 | - | few | TRBV28
TGTGCCAGTATGGGGGGAGGAAATTCACCCCTCCACTTT | CASMGGGNSPLHF | TRBJ1-6 | - | few | TRBV19
TGTGCCAGCAGCTTAGCGGCGGGACAGGGAGCCTACGAGCAGTACTTC | CASSLAAGQGAYEQYF | TRBJ2-7 | TRBD1 | many | TRBV7-6
TGTGCCAGCAGGCAGGGGGCTAACACTGAAGCTTTCTTT | CASRQGANTEAFF | TRBJ1-1 | TRBD1 | many | TRBV7-2
TGTGCCAGCAGTCCACAGGGGTTGTACGGGGAGCTGTTTTTT | CASSPQGLYGELFF | TRBJ2-2 | TRBD1 | few | TRBV28
TGCGCCAGCAGCCAGTCGATTGACTATGGCTACACCTTC | CASSQSIDYGYTF | TRBJ1-2 | - | - | TRBV4-3
TGCGCCAGCAGCTTGGCCTTGTCTAGCGGTTACTACGAGCAGTACTTC | CASSLALSSGYYEQYF | TRBJ2-7 | TRBD2 | few | TRBV5-1
TGTGCCAGCGTAAGAGCCCCGAACACCGGGGAGCTGTTTTTT | CASVRAPNTGELFF | TRBJ2-2 | - | many | TRBV28
TGTGCCAGCAGCTCCCCGGGACTAGCGGGAGGATCCTACGAGCAGTACTTC | CASSSPGLAGGSYEQYF | TRBJ2-7 | TRBD2 | many | TRBV7-2
TGCGCCAGCAGCCAAGGGGCCCAGGCGGCGGGAGGGGCCACGCAGTATTTT | CASSQGAQAAGGATQYF | TRBJ2-3 | TRBD2 | - | TRBV4-3
TGTGCCAGCACCACGGGCGGGAAAGGGAAATACAATGAGCAGTTCTTC | CASTTGGKGKYNEQFF | TRBJ2-1 | - | many | TRBV7-2
TGTGCCAGCAGCTCCGCGGGACAGAATCAGCCCCAGCATTTT | CASSSAGQNQPQHF | TRBJ1-5 | TRBD1 | - | TRBV11-2
TGTGCCAGCAGTACCTGGGACAGGGCCGTTGAGCAGTTCTTC | CASSTWDRAVEQFF | TRBJ2-1 | TRBD1 | many | TRBV25-1
TGCGCCAGCAGCTTGGGACAGGGGGCCCGTAAGGCTGAAGCTTTCTTT | CASSLGQGARKAEAFF | TRBJ1-1 | TRBD1 | few | TRBV5-1
TGTGCCAGCAGCCCCGGACAGGGTTTATACGAGCAGTACTTC | CASSPGQGLYEQYF | TRBJ2-7 | TRBD1 | many | TRBV11-2
TGTGCCAGCAGTCGAACCGGGACAGCATCCATCCGCGAGCAGTTCTTC | CASSRTGTASIREQFF | TRBJ2-1 | TRBD1 | many | TRBV7-2
TGCAGCGTTGATCTGCAGGCGAAGGTGAACACTGAAGCTTTCTTT | CSVDLQAKVNTEAFF | TRBJ1-1 | - | - | TRBV29-1
TGTGCCAGCAGCTTAGATGGCGGGGGGGCCCATTTCTTC | CASSLDGGGAHFF | TRBJ2-1 | TRBD2 | many | TRBV7-2
TGCGCCAGCAGCCAAGCTACTTCACCCCTCCACTTT | CASSQATSPLHF | TRBJ1-6 | - | few | TRBV4-3
TGTGCCAGCAGGATAACTAGCGTCTCCTACAATGAGCAGTTCTTC | CASRITSVSYNEQFF | TRBJ2-1 | TRBD2 | few | TRBV2
TGTGCCAGCTCATCGCTCCCGTCCAAAGAGACCCAGTACTTC | CASSSLPSKETQYF | TRBJ2-5 | - | - | TRBV18
TGCAGTGCTAGTTTATCGGATACGCAGTATTTT | CSASLSDTQYF | TRBJ2-3 | - | many | TRBV20-1
TGCGCCAGCAGCCCTCTCGGGCTCTCTTCCTACAATGAGCAGTTCTTC | CASSPLGLSSYNEQFF | TRBJ2-1 | - | few | TRBV4-3
TGCAGTGCTAGTACATGGAACACTGAAGCTTTCTTT | CSASTWNTEAFF | TRBJ1-1 | - | few | TRBV20-1
TGTGCCAGCAGCTTAGATCTCAAGCGCACCTATGGCTACACCTTC | CASSLDLKRTYGYTF | TRBJ1-2 | - | many | TRBV11-2
TGTGCCAGCAGCTTCGCCTCTACAGCTAACTATGGCTACACCTTC | CASSFASTANYGYTF | TRBJ1-2 | - | many | TRBV7-2
TGTGCCAGCAGTTACTCCAATCAGGGGCCAGGTCAGCCCCAGCATTTT | CASSYSNQGPGQPQHF | TRBJ1-5 | - | few | TRBV6-2/TRBV6-3
TGCAGCGCTACGAAATACACCGGGGAGCTGTTTTTT | CSATKYTGELFF | TRBJ2-2 | - | once | TRBV29-1
TGTGCCACGGATGCAGATACGCAGTATTTT | CATDADTQYF | TRBJ2-3 | - | many | TRBV7-6
TGCGCCAGCAGCTTACGGGAGGATCGCACTGAAGCTTTCTTT | CASSLREDRTEAFF | TRBJ1-1 | - | many | TRBV5-1
TGTGCCAGTATGGGGACAGGGGCTCGGAATGAGCAGTTCTTC | CASMGTGARNEQFF | TRBJ2-1 | TRBD1 | many | TRBV19